One sample yielded the 17 T cell receptor beta chains listed below, sequenced in a study of blood T cell repertoires in COVID-19. Sequencing was performed with immunoSEQ multiplex PCR; in TCRdb, only in-frame clones are kept and a portion is missing. The sample yields just under 65,000 clones, more than 65% seen once. Sequencing used peripheral blood. The receptors were gathered from a human donor in a cohort sampled during active COVID-19.

This clone came up a few times. This chain links TRBV2 with TRBJ1-5, with D unresolved. V was cut by 5 bases and J by 6 bases, with 11 bases left in between. CDR3 length equals 13 residues. CDR1 and CDR2 from the germline V gene are SNHLY and FYNNEI. CDR3 sequence: CASSSWRLQPQHF. The CDR3 DNA is TGTGCCAGCAGTTCCTGGAGGCTTCAGCCCCAGCATTTT.

The V and J genes are TRBV6-5 and TRBJ1-3; D perhaps matches TRBD1 (5 bases). Germline V lookup: CDR1 MNHEY, CDR2 SVGAGI. CDR3 length: 12 residues. V dropped 6 bases and J dropped 3 bases, with 6 bases sitting between them. The CDR3 region is CASRDIGNTIYF. CDR3 in DNA: TGTGCCAGCAGGGACATTGGAAACACCATATATTTT.

V and J are TRBV7-9 and TRBJ1-3, with D hard to call. V dropped 6 bases and J dropped 1 base, with 7 bases sitting between them. This CDR3 is built from 13 residues. Germline V lookup: CDR1 SEHNR, CDR2 FQNEAQ (reference sequence). Here the CDR3 reads CASRENSGNTIYF. The CDR3 region has the DNA TGTGCCAGCAGGGAGAATTCTGGAAACACCATATATTTT.

The gene calls are TRBV6-5 and TRBJ1-4; 9 nucleotides match TRBD1. Trimming removed 3 bases from V and 2 bases from J; junction bases left unmatched: 1. The germline gives CDR1 MNHEY, CDR2 SVGAGI. This CDR3 region has 15 residues. CDR3 bases: TGTGCCAGCAGTTATGGACAGGGGACTAATGAAAAACTGTTTTTT. It is translated as CASSYGQGTNEKLFF.

The chain combines TRBV20-1 with TRBJ2-5; 9 nucleotides match TRBD2. Germline-derived CDR1 and CDR2 are DFQATT and SNEGSKA (reference sequence). V dropped 3 bases and J dropped 2; count of bases not matched to a gene: 1. The CDR3 is 13 residues long. CDR3: CSASSGGQETQYF. For the CDR3, the DNA is TGCAGTGCTAGTAGCGGGGGTCAAGAGACCCAGTACTTC.

The rearrangement uses TRBV7-9 and TRBJ2-1, with 8 bases fitting TRBD1. Germline assignment: CDR1 SEHNR and CDR2 FQNEAQ (reference sequence). The CDR3 spans 17 residues. The trim removed 2 bases at V and 3 bases at J, leaving 9 bases unmatched. This CDR3 reads CASSLSRFRGRYNEQFF. As DNA, the CDR3 is TGTGCCAGCAGCTTAAGCCGATTCAGGGGGCGCTACAATGAGCAGTTCTTC.

By proportion, this clone is medium-sized (0.01 to 0.1%). Other nucleotide sequences from this sample produce the same CDR3. The J gene is TRBJ2-7, the V gene TRBV28, with 7 bases aligning to TRBD1. V lost 6 bases and J lost 0; bases outside the gene matches: 8. CDR3 length: 15 residues. CDR1 and CDR2 from the germline V gene are MDHEN and SYDVKM. The CDR3 sequence is CASRLDRASSYEQYF. The CDR3 DNA is TGTGCCAGCAGACTTGACAGGGCCTCCTCCTACGAGCAGTACTTC. Based on the CDR3 plus reference TRBV28 and TRBJ2-7, the full variable domain is DVKVTQSSRYLVKRTGEKVFLECVQDMDHENMFWYRQDPGLGLRLIYFSYDVKMKEKGDIPEGYSVSREKKERFSLILESASTNQTSMYLCASRLDRASSYEQYFGPGTRLTVT.

The J gene is TRBJ2-7, the V gene TRBV27; 9 bases align to TRBD2. Germline assignment: CDR1 MNHEY and CDR2 SMNVEV (reference sequence). The J segment lost 3 bases and the V segment lost 5 bases, leaving 14 bases of the junction unmatched. The CDR3 is made up of 17 amino acids. CDR3 DNA: TGTGCCAGCAGTCCCCGCTCCTCTAGCGGGGCCCTCTACGAGCAGTACTTC. It encodes CASSPRSSSGALYEQYF.

V and J are TRBV19 and TRBJ1-5; 8 nucleotides agree with TRBD1. Germline V CDR1 and CDR2: LNHDA, SQIVND (reference sequence). This CDR3 has 13 residues. With 4 bases clipped from V and 7 bases from J, the junction kept 3 bases outside the gene matches. The CDR3 protein is CASSTGGRQPQHF. The CDR3, as DNA: TGTGCCAGTAGTACAGGGGGCAGACAGCCCCAGCATTTT.

This clone showed up just a few times. The chain carries TRBV7-2 and TRBJ1-4; possibly TRBD1 for D (5 bases). Germline V gene data show CDR1 as SGHTA and CDR2 as FQGNSA. Trimming took 6 bases from V and 7 from J, leaving 15 bases between them. This CDR3 contains 14 residues. CDR3 DNA: TGTGCCAGCAGTGGTGGGGGGGAGCGTGAAAAACTGTTTTTT. It encodes CASSGGGEREKLFF.

The chain links TRBV2 to TRBJ1-1; TRBD1 is a possible D gene (5 bases). This CDR3 has 13 residues. Deletions cut 5 bases from V and 3 bases from J, with 10 bases between. Germline V gene lookup returns CDR1 SNHLY and CDR2 FYNNEI. CDR3 sequence (DNA): TGTGCCAGCAGTTACAGGAGGGACACTGAAGCTTTCTTT. It translates to CASSYRRDTEAFF. Variable domain in full (rest from reference TRBV2 and TRBJ1-1): EPEVTQTPSHQVTQMGQEVILRCVPISNHLYFYWYRQILGQKVEFLVSFYNNEISEKSEIFDDQFSVERPDGSNFTLKIRSTKLEDSAMYFCASSYRRDTEAFFGQGTRLTVV.

This chain links TRBV5-1 with TRBJ1-1, with 7 bases matching TRBD1. Unmatched junction bases numbered 6, after V lost 3 bases and J lost 1 base. The CDR3 sequence is 15 residues long. Germline V gene data show CDR1 as SGHRS and CDR2 as YFSETQ. This chain's CDR3 is CASSSLTGSNTEAFF. The CDR3 coding sequence is TGCGCCAGCAGCTCCCTGACAGGGTCGAACACTGAAGCTTTCTTT.

The CDR3, as DNA: TGTGCCAGCAGCTTAGAACCACTAGCGGGCATTCAGTACTTC. It is translated as CASSLEPLAGIQYF. The chain recombines TRBV11-2 with TRBJ2-4; 9 bases map to TRBD2. The CDR3 covers 14 residues. The V segment lost 0 bases and the J segment 9 bases; nucleotides outside the gene matches: 3. Germline CDR1 and CDR2: SGHAT and FQNNGV. The full variable domain, in which reference TRBV11-2 and TRBJ2-4 provide the parts outside the CDR3, is EAGVAQSPRYKIIEKRQSVAFWCNPISGHATLYWYQQILGQGPKLLIQFQNNGVVDDSQLPKDRFSAERLKGVDSTLKIQPAKLEDSAVYLCASSLEPLAGIQYFGAGTRLSVL.

The chain combines TRBV2 with TRBJ2-5; 7 bases align to TRBD2. This CDR3 is built from 12 residues. The J segment lost 5 bases and the V segment lost 6 bases, leaving 3 bases of the junction unmatched. CDR1 is SNHLY, CDR2 FYNNEI, per germline. In DNA form, the CDR3 reads TGTGCCAGCAGGACGGGGGGTGAGACCCAGTACTTC. This translates into CASRTGGETQYF. The variable domain in full, completed from reference TRBV2 and TRBJ2-5, reads EPEVTQTPSHQVTQMGQEVILRCVPISNHLYFYWYRQILGQKVEFLVSFYNNEISEKSEIFDDQFSVERPDGSNFTLKIRSTKLEDSAMYFCASRTGGETQYFGPGTRLLVL.

This clone appeared a few times. This rearrangement joins TRBV15 to TRBJ2-7; 8 bases fit TRBD1. V was clipped by 5 bases and J by 3 bases; unmatched bases: 6. Germline values: CDR1 LNHNV, CDR2 YYDKDF (reference sequence). The CDR3 consists of 14 residues. CDR3 residues: CATSRRQGNYEQYF. CDR3 nucleotides: TGTGCCACCAGCCGACGACAGGGGAACTACGAGCAGTACTTC.

This chain links TRBV7-2 with TRBJ1-2; TRBD1 is a possible D gene (5 bases). CDR3 length equals 15 residues. The ends were cut back, 7 bases at V and 1 base at J, with 16 bases in the middle. CDR1 is SGHTA and CDR2 is FQGNSA in the germline V gene. This CDR3 is CASNIMGLINYGYTF. CDR3 in DNA: TGTGCCAGCAACATTATGGGACTTATTAACTATGGCTACACCTTC. Supplemented by reference TRBV7-2 and TRBJ1-2, the full variable domain reads GAGVSQSPSNKVTEKGKDVELRCDPISGHTALYWYRQSLGQGLEFLIYFQGNSAPDKSGLPSDRFSAERTGGSVSTLTIQRTQQEDSAVYLCASNIMGLINYGYTFGSGTRLTVV.

A word on this clone: Other DNA sequences of this sample code for an identical CDR3. CDR3 residues: CASSLIAGGNTEAFF. The CDR3 DNA reads TGTGCCAGCAGCTTAATAGCGGGGGGCAACACTGAAGCTTTCTTT. The J gene is TRBJ1-1, the V gene TRBV11-2, with D perhaps matching TRBD1 (6 bases). This CDR3 is built from 15 residues. Germline-derived CDR1 and CDR2 are SGHAT and FQNNGV. The V gene lost 2 bases and the J gene lost 2 bases, with 12 bases spanning the gap.